The sequence of this T cell receptor beta chain was determined in a study of T cell responses to AZD1222 COVID-19 vaccine. Profiled with immunoSEQ multiplex PCR; TCRdb holds only in-frame clones, not every one. This repertoire shows around 100,000 clones, about 89% found once; its top ten account for 4% to 5%. This clone showed up just a few times. CDR1 and CDR2 from the germline V gene are LNHDA and SQIVND (reference sequence). V lost 5 bases and J lost 5, with 12 bases in between. This CDR3 has 13 residues. This TCR was sampled from an adult in good health. The V gene is TRBV19, the J gene TRBJ1-1, with D uncertain. Sequenced material: peripheral blood, taken on day 0 of MenACWY control vaccination. CDR3 nucleotide sequence: TGTGCCAGTAGTCCTTCCGCGGCGACTGAAGCTTTCTTT. It yields the protein CASSPSAATEAFF. The full variable domain, its missing parts supplied by reference TRBV19 and TRBJ1-1, is DGGITQSPKYLFRKEGQNVTLSCEQNLNHDAMYWYRQDPGQGLRLIYYSQIVNDFQKGDIAEGYSVSREKKESFPLTVTSAQKNPTAFYLCASSPSAATEAFFGQGTRLTVV.